Presented here are 20 T cell receptor delta chains from one specimen sequenced in a study of human gamma delta and Vdelta1 T cells. Antigens for these TCRs are unknown. TCRdb re-analyzed the PCR reads via CATT. The data hold some 6,100 delta-chain clones, with roughly 40% observed a single time. Material: Vdelta1 gamma-delta T cells from blood grown in culture (DOT cells). Receptors originate from a human donor in good health.

The chain uses TRDV1 and TRDJ1; TRDD3 matches at 13 bases. The CDR3 runs 22 residues. Germline V gene data show CDR1 as TSWWSYY and CDR2 as QGS. V trimming: 1 base; J trimming: 2 bases; junction bases outside the gene matches: 19. CDR3 residues: CALGEPSFPSGTGGYATDKLIF. Written as DNA, the CDR3 is TGTGCTCTTGGGGAACCCTCGTTCCCGTCCGGGACTGGGGGATACGCGACCGATAAACTCATCTTT.

The chain uses TRDV1 and TRDJ1; D is uncertain. CDR3 length: 14 amino acids. Deletions cut 0 bases from V and 0 bases from J, with 5 bases between. Germline values: CDR1 TSWWSYY, CDR2 QGS. This CDR3 is CALGELTYTDKLIF. CDR3 DNA sequence: TGTGCTCTTGGGGAACTAACGTACACCGATAAACTCATCTTT.

The rearrangement joins TRDV1 to TRDJ1; the D gene is possibly TRDD2 (6 bases). The CDR3 loop spans 22 amino acids. Germline CDR1 is TSWWSYY and CDR2 is QGS. Trimming shortened V by 2 bases and J by 0 bases, and 31 bases separated the two germline ends. CDR3 amino acids: CALGEGLPLRDGKGSYTDKLIF. For the CDR3, the DNA is TGTGCTCTTGGGGAAGGCCTTCCCCTAAGGGATGGCAAAGGGTCGTACACCGATAAACTCATCTTT.

Comment on this clone: A much larger clone lies one base from this, so it may be a read error. In the same sample, other DNA sequences code for this CDR3. The J gene is TRDJ1, the V gene TRDV1; no clear D gene. V lost 9 bases, J lost 0 bases, and 32 bases lay in between. The germline V gene has CDR1 TSWWSYY and CDR2 QGS. The CDR3 is made up of 20 amino acids. The CDR3 DNA sequence: TGTGCTCTCGGGCCGCAAACCCCTCTGGTCCCTTTCCCGTACACCGATAAACTCATCTTT. Amino acid sequence: CALGPQTPLVPFPYTDKLIF.

This chain uses TRDV1 with TRDJ1; 11 bases match TRDD3. Germline loops: CDR1 TSWWSYY, CDR2 QGS. There are 22 residues in the CDR3. J gave up 3 bases and V 2 bases, and 23 bases lay outside the gene matches. CDR3 amino acids: CALGETAEPYDNLGDTADKLIF. CDR3 bases: TGTGCTCTTGGGGAAACAGCAGAACCCTACGATAACTTGGGGGATACGGCCGATAAACTCATCTTT.

The sample holds a few counts of this clone. The rearrangement joins TRDV1 to TRDJ1; 10 nucleotides line up with TRDD3. J was trimmed by 10 bases and V by 1 base; bases with no gene match: 27. Germline V gene lookup returns CDR1 TSWWSYY and CDR2 QGS. The CDR3 length is 21 residues. CDR3 coding DNA: TGTGCTCTTGGGGAACGGGTTCCGATGACTACGCACTGGGGGATGTATAATCGACTCATCTTT. This translates into CALGERVPMTTHWGMYNRLIF.

This clone was observed a few times. The V call is TRDV1, the J call TRDJ4; the match to TRDD3 covers 7 bases. V shed 5 bases and J 3 bases; nucleotides not matched to a gene: 39. The germline gives CDR1 TSWWSYY, CDR2 QGS. The CDR3 is 24 amino acids. The CDR3: CALGKFREGNWLGFGGPERGPLIF. CDR3 nucleotides: TGTGCTCTTGGGAAGTTCAGGGAGGGTAACTGGTTGGGTTTTGGGGGACCCGAGCGTGGACCCCTGATCTTT.

V gene TRDV1 combines with J gene TRDJ1, with 10 bases identical to TRDD3. This CDR3 comprises 22 residues. Germline loops: CDR1 TSWWSYY, CDR2 QGS. V shed 0 bases, J shed 9 bases, and the junction held 28 bases outside the gene matches. CDR3 loop: CALGELPALLKPPILGDRQLIF. For the CDR3, the DNA is TGTGCTCTTGGGGAACTGCCGGCCTTACTAAAGCCCCCCATACTGGGGGATCGGCAACTCATCTTT.

The chain carries TRDV1 and TRDJ1; TRDD3 aligns across 10 bases. Germline lookup yields CDR1 TSWWSYY and CDR2 QGS. V lost 3 bases and J lost 2; bases outside the gene matches: 18. The CDR3 contains 20 residues. The chain's CDR3 is CALGEASWNGVLGDTDKLIF. CDR3 nucleotide sequence: TGTGCTCTTGGGGAGGCTTCCTGGAACGGCGTACTGGGGGATACCGATAAACTCATCTTT.

This rearrangement joins TRDV1 to TRDJ1; a weak D match, TRDD2 (9 bases). The germline gives CDR1 TSWWSYY, CDR2 QGS. The germline V and J ends were trimmed by 2 bases and 0 bases, with 31 bases remaining between them. The CDR3 extends over 22 amino acids. CDR3 in amino acids: CALGEIPTFLHRGYQYTDKLIF. As DNA, the CDR3 is TGTGCTCTTGGGGAAATACCCACCTTCCTACATCGGGGATACCAGTACACCGATAAACTCATCTTT.

The rearrangement uses TRDV1 and TRDJ1; D ambiguous. The CDR3 contains 19 residues. The V gene's germline CDR1 is TSWWSYY and CDR2 QGS. The germline V and J ends were trimmed by 3 bases and 10 bases, with 33 bases remaining between them. The CDR3 reads CALGDPDRKVEWSGRRLIF. The CDR3, as DNA: TGTGCTCTTGGGGACCCAGACAGGAAGGTGGAGTGGTCTGGCCGGAGACTCATCTTT.

This clone appeared a few times. The chain recombines TRDV1 with TRDJ1; perhaps TRDD3 as D (5 bases). This CDR3 has 15 residues. Trimming shortened V by 3 bases and J by 3 bases, and 14 bases separated the two germline ends. CDR1 TSWWSYY and CDR2 QGS come from the germline V gene. CDR3 sequence (DNA): TGTGCTCTTGGGGATTCGAACGGGGGGCCCGATAAACTCATCTTT. This codes for CALGDSNGGPDKLIF.

As to this clone: This may stem from a read error, because a much larger clone lies one nucleotide away. V and J are TRDV1 and TRDJ1; D remains unclear. Germline values: CDR1 TSWWSYY, CDR2 QGS. The CDR3 consists of 18 residues. CDR3: CALGKLVLFPKKGNKLIF. The DNA of the CDR3 is TGTGCTCTTGGGAAACTCGTGTTGTTCCCCAAGAAGGGTAATAAACTCATCTTT.

This chain connects TRDV1 to TRDJ1, with 8 bases that match TRDD3. The V gene's germline CDR1 is TSWWSYY and CDR2 QGS. The V segment lost 1 base and the J segment 10 bases; nucleotides outside the gene matches: 26. The CDR3 extends over 20 amino acids. This chain's CDR3 is CALGEHPPTVPVLGGSGLIF. The CDR3 nucleotides are TGTGCTCTTGGGGAACATCCTCCTACGGTGCCAGTACTGGGGGGTAGTGGACTCATCTTT.

This clone was seen a handful of times. The chain couples TRDV1 to TRDJ1; tentative D call: TRDD2 (5 bases). V was clipped by 1 base and J by 10 bases, with 37 bases between them. Germline loops: CDR1 TSWWSYY, CDR2 QGS. CDR3 length equals 21 residues. CDR3 loop: CALGEPATFASNRPFTLRLIF. As DNA, the CDR3 is TGTGCTCTTGGGGAACCCGCTACGTTTGCGTCTAACCGACCCTTCACGCTAAGACTCATCTTT.

This clone turned up a few times. The genes are TRDV1 and TRDJ1, with 9 bases aligning to TRDD2. The germline CDR1 and CDR2 sequences are TSWWSYY and QGS. V was clipped by 5 bases and J by 1 base; unmatched bases: 17. There are 19 residues in the CDR3. CDR3 bases: TGTGCTCTTGGGTATACCTTCCTACGGACGAAGGGTCCCACCGATAAACTCATCTTT. It encodes CALGYTFLRTKGPTDKLIF.

The rearrangement uses TRDV1 and TRDJ1; TRDD3 agrees at 8 bases. Germline CDR1 and CDR2: TSWWSYY and QGS. J gave up 0 bases and V 1 base, and 28 bases lay outside the gene matches. The CDR3 totals 24 residues. CDR3 DNA: TGTGCTCTTGGGGAACCCTTAAAGGTGTCCCTGGGGTGGGGGATCCTTACGTACACCGATAAACTCATCTTT. It translates to CALGEPLKVSLGWGILTYTDKLIF.

By share, this clone ranks as large. The rearrangement uses TRDV1 and TRDJ1; a weak D match, TRDD2 (5 bases). The CDR3 consists of 19 residues. Germline V CDR1 and CDR2: TSWWSYY, QGS. The V end was cut by 5 bases, the J end by 0 bases, with 25 bases between. The CDR3 loop is CALGPYPTFPIMYTDKLIF. The CDR3 nucleotides are TGTGCTCTTGGGCCCTACCCAACTTTCCCGATCATGTACACCGATAAACTCATCTTT.

V gene TRDV1 combines with J gene TRDJ1; D possibly corresponds to TRDD3 (5 bases). The CDR3 runs to 21 residues. Germline V CDR1 and CDR2: TSWWSYY, QGS. V lost 1 base and J 1 base, leaving 28 bases between the germline ends. CDR3 nucleotide sequence: TGTGCTCTTGGGGAACGGTTGGTGAAGGGGGGGGTTAGGTTTTTCACCGATAAACTCATCTTT. Translation: CALGERLVKGGVRFFTDKLIF.

This clone was seen just once. This chain links TRDV1 with TRDJ1, with 10 bases aligning to TRDD3. This CDR3 region has 23 residues. The V and J ends lost 2 bases and 3 bases, in that order; junction bases with no gene match: 27. Germline V gene data show CDR1 as TSWWSYY and CDR2 as QGS. CDR3 nucleotides: TGTGCTCTTGGGGAATTCTCCTACTGGGGTACTGGGGGATCCCTCGCATTGGCCGATAAACTCATCTTT. Translated, it gives CALGEFSYWGTGGSLALADKLIF.